Listed here are 8 T cell receptor beta chains from one sample, sequenced in a study of Graves' ophthalmopathy and Graves' hyperthyroidism. Amplified TCR beta CDR3 regions were obtained using RNA transcripts as template. Second-round multiplex PCR came after a first-round RT-PCR that employed HTBI primers. MiXCR, run by TCRdb on the multiplex PCR reads, gives a single entry per CDR3 protein. The sample lists more than 550,000 distinct CDR3 sequences; over 40% were seen once. The specimen was peripheral blood. The receptors were gathered from an adult man with Graves' ophthalmopathy.

This clonotype has just a few counts. The genes are TRBV4-1 and TRBJ2-2; 7 bases are a match to TRBD2. Per the germline V gene, CDR1 is MGHRA and CDR2 is YSYEKL. This CDR3 is built from 16 residues. V shed 1 base and J 4 bases; nucleotides not matched to a gene: 6. For the CDR3, the DNA is TGCGCCAGCAGCCAAGTGGTAGCGGGTATCACCGGGGAGCTGTTTTTT. Amino acid sequence: CASSQVVAGITGELFF.

The chain couples TRBV20-1 to TRBJ1-2; D unclear. V gave up 3 bases and J gave up 4 bases, with 12 bases separating them. From germline, CDR1 is DFQATT and CDR2 SNEGSKA (reference sequence). This CDR3 is 13 amino acids long. This chain's CDR3 is CSASWRAVYGYTF. CDR3 nucleotide sequence: TGCAGTGCTAGTTGGCGTGCCGTCTATGGCTACACCTTC.

The genes are TRBV11-3 and TRBJ2-7; perhaps TRBD2 as D (7 bases). Germline CDR1 is SGHNT and CDR2 is YENEEA. V lost 2 bases, J lost 7 bases, and 15 bases lay in between. This CDR3 comprises 14 residues. CDR3 nucleotides: TGTGCCAGCAGCTTACTAGGGGGGGCCGGGGAGCAGTACTTC. Protein product: CASSLLGGAGEQYF.

This clonotype was seen at least ten times. The V gene is TRBV7-8, the J gene TRBJ1-5, with 8 bases aligning to TRBD1. CDR1 and CDR2 (germline): SGHVS, FQNEAQ. The CDR3 loop spans 15 amino acids. J gave up 7 bases and V 1 base, and 6 bases lay outside the gene matches. The CDR3: CASSLGGQGGQPQHF. As DNA, the CDR3 is TGTGCCAGCAGCTTAGGCGGACAGGGAGGACAGCCCCAGCATTTT.

This clonotype was observed many times. V gene TRBV5-8 combines with J gene TRBJ1-2; 7 bases fit TRBD1. The CDR3 loop spans 14 amino acids. Germline lookup yields CDR1 SGHTS and CDR2 YDEGEE. The V gene end was trimmed by 3 bases and the J gene end by 3 bases; junction bases not matched to a gene: 5. This chain's CDR3 is CASSWAGTDYGYTF. In nucleotides, the CDR3 is TGTGCCAGCAGCTGGGCCGGGACAGACTATGGCTACACCTTC.

The CDR3: CASSLGTSRTYYEQYF. CDR3 in DNA: TGTGCCAGCAGTCTTGGGACTAGCAGGACGTACTACGAGCAGTACTTC. The chain links TRBV7-6 to TRBJ2-7; 9 nucleotides agree with TRBD2. Germline CDR1 SGHVS, CDR2 FNYEAQ. The CDR3 covers 16 residues. Trimming at V came to 6 bases and at J to 3 bases, leaving 12 bases not matched to a gene.

Points on this clonotype: Sequence at one end of the junction differs from germline and may be a read error. The rearrangement links TRBV24-1 to TRBJ1-5, with D possibly matching TRBD1 (5 bases). Germline CDR1 KGHDR, CDR2 SFDVKD. The CDR3 covers 12 residues. CDR3 protein: CASSSSGQPQHF. Written as DNA, the CDR3 is TGTGCCAGCAGTTCTTCAGGGCAGCCCCAGCATTTT.

Concerning this clonotype: The CDR3 does not close with the conserved phenylalanine or tryptophan, likely indicating a read error. V usage is TRBV11-1 and J usage is TRBJ1-1; the D gene is possibly TRBD1 (5 bases). With 11 bases removed from V and 1 base from J, the gap between germline ends came to 14 bases. CDR3 length: 13 amino acids. Per germline, CDR1 SGHAT and CDR2 FQDESV (reference sequence). The CDR3 DNA reads as TGTGCCTGGTCCCAGGGTTGGAACACTGAAGCTTTCCTT. This sequence encodes CAWSQGWNTEAFL.